These 6 T cell receptor beta chains originate from one sample sequenced in a study of CD8+ T cells in alopecia areata. After isolation, RNA underwent reverse transcription to generate cDNA as the sequencing template. Assay used: immunoSEQ multiplex PCR; TCRdb lists only in-frame clones, some missing. Among over 95,000 clones listed, about 64% were seen once. Treatment of the sample: oral pan-JAK inhibitor, 5-10 mg twice daily. The sample in question was CD8+ T cells sorted from blood, obtained at week 4, from a patient treated with tofacitinib. These receptor sequences come from a human donor with alopecia areata.

The chain employs TRBV7-8 and TRBJ2-7, with a weak D call TRBD1 (6 bases). The CDR3 covers 14 residues. The germline CDR1 and CDR2 sequences are SGHVS and FQNEAQ. Trimming removed 2 bases at V and 3 bases at J, with 11 bases between. CDR3 bases: TGTGCCAGCAGCTTAAGTGGACAGCACTACGAGCAGTACTTC. Its protein is CASSLSGQHYEQYF.

The chain joins TRBV11-2 to TRBJ2-1; D perhaps matches TRBD2 (6 bases). Germline CDR1 and CDR2: SGHAT and FQNNGV. Trimming removed 7 bases from V and 1 base from J, with 11 bases in between. The CDR3 length is 14 residues. The DNA for the CDR3 is TGTGCCAGCACCCGGGAGCGGTCCTACAATGAGCAGTTCTTC. Amino acids: CASTRERSYNEQFF.

J is TRBJ2-5 and V is TRBV27, with D perhaps matching TRBD1 (5 bases). Deletions cut 4 bases from V and 9 bases from J, with 18 bases between. CDR3 length: 14 residues. Germline V gene data show CDR1 as MNHEY and CDR2 as SMNVEV (reference sequence). This CDR3 reads CASSSVGFLQAQYF. The CDR3 bases are TGTGCCAGCAGTTCTGTTGGGTTTCTACAGGCCCAGTACTTC.

The genes are TRBV7-2 and TRBJ2-7; 11 bases are a match to TRBD1. The CDR3 extends over 15 amino acids. V lost 3 bases and J lost 3; bases outside the gene matches: 4. CDR1 is SGHTA, CDR2 FQGNSA, per germline. CDR3 in amino acids: CASSFTGTGGYEQYF. The CDR3 DNA sequence: TGTGCCAGCAGCTTTACCGGGACAGGGGGCTACGAGCAGTACTTC.

The chain uses TRBV5-6 and TRBJ1-2; the D gene is possibly TRBD1 (5 bases). Germline assignment: CDR1 SGHDT and CDR2 YYEEEE. V was shortened by 0 bases and J by 5 bases, with 14 bases between the two germline ends. There are 15 residues in the CDR3. The CDR3 coding sequence is TGTGCCAGCAGCTTGGCCAGGGCCGAAGCTTATGGCTACACCTTC. It is translated as CASSLARAEAYGYTF. The full variable domain, rest sourced from reference TRBV5-6 and TRBJ1-2, is DAGVTQSPTHLIKTRGQQVTLRCSPKSGHDTVSWYQQALGQGPQFIFQYYEEEERQRGNFPDRFSGHQFPNYSSELNVNALLLGDSALYLCASSLARAEAYGYTFGSGTRLTVV.

Concerning this clone itself: The junction does not match germline at one end; this may be a read error. The J gene is TRBJ2-1, the V gene TRBV7-3; D may be TRBD1 or TRBD2 (5 bases each). CDR3 length: 15 amino acids. Germline V CDR1 and CDR2: SGHTA, FQGTGA. The CDR3 bases are TGCGCCAGCAGCCTAGGACCGGGACCCACCAATGAGCAGTTCTTC. Encoded protein: CASSLGPGPTNEQFF.